These 30 T cell receptor beta chains came from one sample sequenced in a study of blood T cell repertoires in COVID-19. Sequencing used immunoSEQ multiplex PCR; TCRdb keeps in-frame clones, though not all of them. The sample holds 58,000 or so clones, 60% to 75% seen once. Material: peripheral blood. These receptor sequences come from a woman of 80 years or more with acute or convalescent COVID-19.

The gene calls are TRBV18 and TRBJ1-2; D is possibly TRBD1 (5 bases). Between the trimmed V and J ends, which lost 3 bases and 8 bases, there was a span of 13 bases. Germline CDR1 reads KGHSH; CDR2 reads LQKENI. CDR3 length equals 13 residues. The CDR3 sequence is CASSPRQGEGYTF. As DNA, the CDR3 is TGTGCCAGCTCACCGCGGCAGGGCGAGGGCTACACCTTC.

This clone has more than one count but fewer than ten. The J gene is TRBJ2-1, the V gene TRBV9; 9 bases line up with TRBD2. CDR1 is SGDLS and CDR2 is YYNGEE in the germline V gene. The junction had 5 bases not matched to a gene; V was cut back by 1 base and J by 3 bases. The CDR3 is 16 amino acids. The CDR3 loop reads CASSVTSGRIYNEQFF. CDR3 DNA sequence: TGTGCCAGCAGCGTAACCAGCGGGAGGATCTACAATGAGCAGTTCTTC.

V gene TRBV5-1 combines with J gene TRBJ2-3; TRBD2 agrees at 10 bases. CDR3 length: 17 amino acids. The germline V gene has CDR1 SGHRS and CDR2 YFSETQ. V gave up 4 bases and J gave up 2 bases; unmatched junction bases: 10. CDR3 DNA sequence: TGCGCCAGCAGCCTCGGAGCGGGAGGGCCCTCCACAGATACGCAGTATTTT. This sequence encodes CASSLGAGGPSTDTQYF.

CDR3: CASSSRGGRVTGELFF. Written as DNA, the CDR3 is TGTGCCAGCAGTTCCCGAGGGGGCCGGGTCACCGGGGAGCTGTTTTTT. The rearrangement joins TRBV6-5 to TRBJ2-2; 7 positions agree with TRBD1. Germline V gives CDR1 MNHEY, CDR2 SVGAGI. V was pared by 4 bases and J by 4 bases, with 9 bases of the junction left unmatched. The CDR3 spans 16 residues.

The genes are TRBV6-5 and TRBJ2-1; TRBD1 matches at 9 bases. CDR1 is MNHEY, CDR2 SVGAGI, per germline. The junction had 9 bases not matched to a gene; V was cut back by 6 bases and J by 6 bases. The length of the CDR3 is 15 residues. CDR3 residues: CASSLGTGQINEQFF. The CDR3, as DNA: TGTGCCAGCAGCCTGGGGACAGGGCAAATCAATGAGCAGTTCTTC.

This clone was seen a single time. The chain employs TRBV5-1 and TRBJ2-7; D uncertain. V was cut by 0 bases and J by 6 bases, with 7 bases left in between. In germline, CDR1 is SGHRS, CDR2 YFSETQ. The CDR3 runs 12 residues. CDR3 coding DNA: TGCGCCAGCAGCTTGGTCCCTCTCGAGCAGTACTTC. Its translation is CASSLVPLEQYF.

The rearrangement links TRBV19 to TRBJ1-5; 8 nucleotides match TRBD1. V shed 5 bases and J 10 bases; nucleotides not matched to a gene: 13. Germline V gene lookup returns CDR1 LNHDA and CDR2 SQIVND (reference sequence). The CDR3 contains 15 residues. This chain's CDR3 is CASSAQDRAGRPQHF. In nucleotides, the CDR3 is TGTGCCAGTAGTGCCCAGGACAGGGCGGGGAGACCCCAGCATTTT.

The chain employs TRBV28 and TRBJ1-2, with D maybe TRBD1 (6 bases). Germline V CDR1 and CDR2: MDHEN, SYDVKM. V was pared by 3 bases and J by 7 bases, with 21 bases between. CDR3 length equals 16 residues. The DNA for the CDR3 is TGTGCCAGCAGTTTGGCCATTACAGGGTACCGGGGTGGCTACACCTTC. It translates to CASSLAITGYRGGYTF.

This clone appeared a single time. This chain connects TRBV5-1 to TRBJ2-7; 8 bases are a match to TRBD1. Germline-derived CDR1 and CDR2 are SGHRS and YFSETQ. The trim removed 3 bases at V and 3 bases at J, leaving 5 bases unmatched. The CDR3 sequence is 14 residues long. CDR3 in DNA: TGCGCCAGCAGCTCGTGGGACAGGAGCTACGAGCAGTACTTC. Its protein product is CASSSWDRSYEQYF.

V is TRBV29-1 and J is TRBJ2-7; maybe TRBD2 (5 bases). Trimming removed 6 bases from V and 4 bases from J, with 10 bases in between. Germline CDR1 SQVTM, CDR2 ANQGSEA. This CDR3 region has 11 residues. CDR3 DNA sequence: TGCAGCGTGATCGGGAATTACGAGCAGTACTTC. This sequence encodes CSVIGNYEQYF.

J is TRBJ2-7 and V is TRBV7-2; 7 positions agree with TRBD2. Germline CDR1 SGHTA, CDR2 FQGNSA. Unmatched junction bases numbered 16, after V lost 5 bases and J lost 6 bases. The CDR3 runs 16 residues. As DNA, the CDR3 is TGTGCCAGCAGCCCCTCGACCGGACTAGTTACAGCCGAGCAGTACTTC. The encoded protein is CASSPSTGLVTAEQYF.

The V and J genes are TRBV19 and TRBJ1-1, with 9 bases lining up with TRBD1. CDR3 length: 17 amino acids. Germline assignment: CDR1 LNHDA and CDR2 SQIVND (reference sequence). J lost 0 bases, V lost 5 bases, and 10 bases had no gene match. The CDR3 nucleotides read TGTGCCAGTAGTGCGGGACAGGGACGGAGGTTGAACACTGAAGCTTTCTTT. Translated: CASSAGQGRRLNTEAFF.

J is TRBJ2-7 and V is TRBV27, with D possibly matching TRBD1 (5 bases). Germline V lookup: CDR1 MNHEY, CDR2 SMNVEV (reference sequence). This CDR3 region has 14 residues. The V and J ends lost 6 bases and 2 bases respectively, with 14 bases between them. CDR3 nucleotide sequence: TGTGCCAGCAGCCAAAGACCAGGGCCCTACGAGCAGTACTTC. This codes for CASSQRPGPYEQYF.

This chain uses TRBV6-1 with TRBJ2-4; D remains unclear. The CDR3 runs to 13 residues. Germline V gene lookup returns CDR1 MNHNS and CDR2 SASEGT. V lost 2 bases and J 7 bases, leaving 9 bases between the germline ends. The CDR3 DNA reads as TGTGCCAGCAGTGAACTTCCTAGGAACATTCAGTACTTC. It yields the protein CASSELPRNIQYF.

The gene calls are TRBV10-3 and TRBJ2-3, with TRBD2 identical over 10 bases. CDR1 and CDR2 from the germline V gene are ENHRY and SYGVKD. The junction had 6 bases not matched to a gene; V was cut back by 6 bases and J by 3 bases. The CDR3 runs 15 residues. The DNA of the CDR3 is TGTGCCATCAGCGCTACTAGCGGGAAGACAGATACGCAGTATTTT. Protein sequence: CAISATSGKTDTQYF.

J is TRBJ2-1 and V is TRBV9, with 7 bases matching TRBD2. This CDR3 has 16 residues. V trimming: 3 bases; J trimming: 4 bases; junction bases outside the gene matches: 10. Looked up from germline, CDR1 is SGDLS and CDR2 is YYNGEE. CDR3 residues: CASSGASGHGYNEQFF. DNA of the CDR3: TGTGCCAGCAGCGGGGCTAGCGGTCACGGATACAATGAGCAGTTCTTC.

The rearrangement links TRBV11-2 to TRBJ2-1; weak D call: TRBD2 (5 bases). Trimming stripped 5 bases from V and 9 bases from J, with 17 bases between. The CDR3 length is 14 residues. Germline V gene data show CDR1 as SGHAT and CDR2 as FQNNGV. The CDR3, as DNA: TGTGCCAGCAGCCCAGGACTGGACCTCGGTGAGCAGTTCTTC. This encodes CASSPGLDLGEQFF.

The chain couples TRBV7-2 to TRBJ2-5, with a weak D call TRBD2 (6 bases). The CDR3 has 14 residues. The germline V gene encodes CDR1 SGHTA and CDR2 FQGNSA. V lost 5 bases and J 4 bases, leaving 14 bases between the germline ends. CDR3 residues: CASSAGLRRETQYF. As DNA, the CDR3 is TGTGCCAGCAGCGCGGGACTTAGGAGAGAGACCCAGTACTTC.

This clone was seen ten or more times. The genes are TRBV27 and TRBJ2-7; possible D gene TRBD1, 6 bases. Germline CDR1 MNHEY, CDR2 SMNVEV (reference sequence). The CDR3 consists of 14 residues. V lost 6 bases and J lost 3, with 15 bases in between. This CDR3 is CASSPTWGRYEQYF. In DNA form, the CDR3 reads TGTGCCAGCAGCCCCACCTGGGGGCGCTACGAGCAGTACTTC.

This clone was detected a few times. This chain uses TRBV28 with TRBJ1-4; no reliable D call. Germline-derived CDR1 and CDR2 are MDHEN and SYDVKM. The ends were cut back, 5 bases at V and 5 bases at J, with 9 bases in the middle. This CDR3 has 13 residues. CDR3 DNA: TGTGCCAGCAGTCCGGGGTACAATGAAAAACTGTTTTTT. Translating gives CASSPGYNEKLFF.

The rearrangement uses TRBV19 and TRBJ2-2; TRBD2 agrees at 13 bases. The CDR3 spans 16 residues. V dropped 5 bases and J dropped 8; count of bases not matched to a gene: 8. Germline V gene lookup returns CDR1 LNHDA and CDR2 SQIVND (reference sequence). The CDR3 bases are TGTGCCAGTAGTGTCGCCCGGACTAGCGGGAGAGGGGAGCTGTTTTTT. It encodes CASSVARTSGRGELFF.

This chain joins TRBV24-1 and TRBJ2-3; 9 nucleotides match TRBD1. Trimming at V came to 0 bases and at J to 3 bases, leaving 3 bases not matched to a gene. CDR3 size: 16 residues. The germline V gene has CDR1 KGHDR and CDR2 SFDVKD. CDR3 in amino acids: CATSDLGDRETDTQYF. CDR3 bases: TGTGCCACCAGTGATTTGGGGGACAGGGAAACAGATACGCAGTATTTT.

This chain joins TRBV25-1 and TRBJ2-1; 10 nucleotides line up with TRBD2. The CDR3 totals 15 residues. Unmatched junction bases numbered 4, after V lost 3 bases and J lost 5 bases. Germline V gives CDR1 MGHDK, CDR2 SYGVNS. CDR3: CASSDSGRTNNEQFF. DNA of the CDR3: TGTGCCAGCAGTGATAGCGGGAGGACCAACAATGAGCAGTTCTTC.

This clone was detected only a few times. The chain links TRBV28 to TRBJ2-1; D is unresolved. Germline CDR1 and CDR2: MDHEN and SYDVKM. Trimming pared 3 bases from V and 9 bases from J, leaving 9 bases between. The CDR3 is 12 amino acids. The CDR3 is CASSLGGAEQFF. The DNA for the CDR3 is TGTGCCAGCAGTTTGGGTGGAGCTGAGCAGTTCTTC.

The chain couples TRBV7-2 to TRBJ1-6; the D gene is possibly TRBD1 (6 bases). From germline, CDR1 is SGHTA and CDR2 FQGNSA. Trimming shortened V by 6 bases and J by 10 bases, and 16 bases separated the two germline ends. CDR3 length: 14 residues. The CDR3 DNA reads TGTGCCAGCAGGGGAGGGGGGGCTGAATCACCCCTCCACTTT. Amino acid sequence: CASRGGGAESPLHF.

This clone was recorded a few times. The chain uses TRBV5-1 and TRBJ2-1; 9 bases align to TRBD1. J gave up 6 bases and V 3 bases, and 4 bases lay outside the gene matches. CDR3 length: 14 residues. The germline CDR1 and CDR2 sequences are SGHRS and YFSETQ. The CDR3 region is CASSWGTGFNEQFF. In DNA, the CDR3 is TGCGCCAGCAGCTGGGGGACAGGGTTCAATGAGCAGTTCTTC.

This chain uses TRBV28 with TRBJ2-1, with 13 bases aligning to TRBD2. Germline CDR1 and CDR2: MDHEN and SYDVKM. The CDR3 runs to 15 residues. Trimming cost V 5 bases and J 8 bases; bases outside gene matches: 6. For the CDR3, the DNA is TGTGCCAGCAGTCCAACTAGCGGGAGGGCCGATGAGCAGTTCTTC. As protein: CASSPTSGRADEQFF.

The V gene is TRBV10-2, the J gene TRBJ1-1; 9 bases are a match to TRBD1. This CDR3 has 12 amino acids. In germline, CDR1 is WSHSY, CDR2 SAAADI. The trim removed 6 bases at V and 5 bases at J, leaving 1 base unmatched. CDR3 sequence reads: CASRTGGTEAFF. In DNA form, the CDR3 reads TGCGCCAGCAGGACAGGGGGTACTGAAGCTTTCTTT.

V is TRBV4-1 and J is TRBJ2-3; D unclear. CDR1 is MGHRA and CDR2 is YSYEKL in the germline V gene. Trimming took 0 bases from V and 0 from J, leaving 7 bases between them. The CDR3 loop spans 15 amino acids. The CDR3 reads CASSQEFRSTDTQYF. CDR3 coding DNA: TGCGCCAGCAGCCAAGAATTTCGGAGCACAGATACGCAGTATTTT.

The rearrangement uses TRBV6-6 and TRBJ2-4, with 8 bases that match TRBD2. Germline-derived CDR1 and CDR2 are MNHNY and SVGAGI (reference sequence). J gave up 7 bases and V 0 bases, and 8 bases lay outside the gene matches. The CDR3 is made up of 16 amino acids. The CDR3 DNA follows: TGTGCCAGCAGTTACTCTTCGGGGGAGCGGGGGAACATTCAGTACTTC. Translating it yields CASSYSSGERGNIQYF.